This T cell receptor (beta chain) was captured by sequencing in a study of OX40 agonist ivuxolimab in advanced cancers. In the case of this clone: The antigen is unknown.

Study-wide results and limits: Clonal expansion was seen in CD4+ and CD8+ blood T cells by week 6 at 0.1 to 3.0 mg/kg.

Some clones are missing from TCRdb's copy, which holds only in-frame ones; the method was immunoSEQ multiplex PCR. The data show roughly 76,000 clones, less than 90% seen once. The germline CDR1 and CDR2 sequences are MNHNY and SVGAGI (reference sequence). This CDR3 contains 15 residues. The V end lost 0 bases, the J end lost 1 base, and 9 bases lay between the germline ends. The TCR comes from an adult with an advanced solid tumor such as melanoma, head and neck, liver or kidney cancer. The source material was CD4+ or CD8+ T cells sorted from blood, sampled in a trial of the OX40 agonist ivuxolimab. V is TRBV6-6 and J is TRBJ1-2; D is unclear. The CDR3 loop is CASSYSIPGNYGYTF. CDR3 sequence (DNA): TGTGCCAGCAGTTACTCGATACCGGGTAACTATGGCTACACCTTC.